These 17 T cell receptor beta chains share one sample of origin, sequenced in a study of T cell repertoires in cytomegalovirus infection. TCRdb redid the calling of the reads with MiXCR, one entry per CDR3 protein. The data show about 490,000 distinct CDR3 sequences, 15% to 20% seen once. Sequencing used CD8+ T cells from PBMCs. These receptors were taken from a human donor in good health (CMV status not recorded). Some clones in this sample may be carry-over from other donors' samples.

This clonotype occurred many times. The V and J genes are TRBV27 and TRBJ1-2; possibly TRBD1 for D (5 bases). Germline V lookup: CDR1 MNHEY, CDR2 SMNVEV (reference sequence). The CDR3 is made up of 14 amino acids. Trimming left V 6 bases short and J 2 bases short, with 13 bases between. The CDR3 DNA follows: TGTGCCAGCAGCGCTCAGGAGGGGAACTATGGCTACACCTTC. Amino acid sequence: CASSAQEGNYGYTF.

For this clonotype: A read error is the likely source, as a far larger clone sits one nucleotide away. This chain uses TRBV11-2 with TRBJ1-2; D not resolved. The CDR3 totals 13 residues. Looked up from germline, CDR1 is SGHAT and CDR2 is FQNNGV. CDR3 bases: TGTGCCAGCAGCTTGGGAACTAACTATGTCTACACCTTC. It is translated as CASSLGTNYVYTF.

The rearrangement uses TRBV6-5 and TRBJ2-7; TRBD2 matches 9 bases. V was pared by 6 bases and J by 1 base, with 7 bases of the junction left unmatched. Germline values: CDR1 MNHEY, CDR2 SVGAGI. The CDR3 extends over 15 amino acids. CDR3 protein: CASSDGSGGSYEQYF. In DNA, the CDR3 is TGTGCCAGCAGCGACGGTAGCGGGGGTTCCTACGAGCAGTACTTC.

Ten or more counts support this clonotype. The V call is TRBV12-3 or TRBV12-4, the J call TRBJ1-1; no reliable D call. This CDR3 has 14 amino acids. V lost 8 bases and J lost 3, with 16 bases in between. CDR3 sequence reads: CASAPVTADTEAFF. The CDR3 coding sequence is TGTGCCAGCGCACCAGTTACAGCGGACACTGAAGCTTTCTTT.

This sequence joins TRBV27 and TRBJ2-7; 10 positions agree with TRBD2. Germline assignment: CDR1 MNHEY and CDR2 SMNVEV (reference sequence). The CDR3 is made up of 16 amino acids. The junction had 13 bases not matched to a gene; V was cut back by 6 bases and J by 5 bases. The CDR3, as DNA: TGTGCCAGCAGCGAAGTTAGCGGGAGGCCCGTTAACGAGCAGTACTTC. Its protein is CASSEVSGRPVNEQYF.

This clonotype was observed a handful of times. The chain links TRBV7-9 to TRBJ2-5; D gene ambiguous. The V gene's germline CDR1 is SEHNR and CDR2 FQNEAQ (reference sequence). V was shortened by 5 bases and J by 1 base, with 11 bases between the two germline ends. This CDR3 has 14 amino acids. The CDR3 nucleotides read TGTGCCAGCAGCCCCGCGCACCCCCAAGAGACCCAGTACTTC. Protein sequence: CASSPAHPQETQYF.

This clonotype has ten or more counts. This chain joins TRBV19 and TRBJ1-1; the D gene is possibly TRBD1 (5 bases). Trimming pared 6 bases from V and 8 bases from J, leaving 19 bases between. The germline gives CDR1 LNHDA, CDR2 SQIVND (reference sequence). The CDR3 has 14 amino acids. CDR3 region: CASSLRDGMREAFF. CDR3 sequence (DNA): TGTGCCAGTAGCCTCCGGGACGGCATGAGAGAAGCTTTCTTT. Together with reference TRBV19 and TRBJ1-1, the CDR3 gives the full variable domain: DGGITQSPKYLFRKEGQNVTLSCEQNLNHDAMYWYRQDPGQGLRLIYYSQIVNDFQKGDIAEGYSVSREKKESFPLTVTSAQKNPTAFYLCASSLRDGMREAFFGQGTRLTVV.

This chain links TRBV19 with TRBJ2-6, with D possibly TRBD2 on 6 matching bases. CDR1 and CDR2 from the germline V gene are LNHDA and SQIVND (reference sequence). The CDR3 totals 17 residues. Trimming shortened V by 4 bases and J by 7 bases, and 20 bases separated the two germline ends. CDR3 in amino acids: CASSTDEEGTYANVLTF. The DNA for the CDR3 is TGTGCCAGTAGTACAGACGAGGAGGGAACGTATGCCAACGTCCTGACTTTC.

The chain carries TRBV15 and TRBJ2-1, with 7 bases that match TRBD2. The CDR3 consists of 15 residues. The trim removed 4 bases at V and 0 bases at J, leaving 3 bases unmatched. Germline lookup yields CDR1 LNHNV and CDR2 YYDKDF (reference sequence). The CDR3 bases are TGTGCCACCAGCAACCGCGGGAGCTCCTACAATGAGCAGTTCTTC. Translated, it gives CATSNRGSSYNEQFF.

This chain connects TRBV11-2 to TRBJ2-7; TRBD2 aligns across 7 bases. The V segment lost 0 bases and the J segment 4 bases; nucleotides outside the gene matches: 3. This CDR3 has 14 amino acids. Germline loops: CDR1 SGHAT, CDR2 FQNNGV. The CDR3 DNA is TGTGCCAGCAGCTTAGATTCGGGGGGTTACGAGCAGTACTTC. Residues: CASSLDSGGYEQYF.

This chain links TRBV19 with TRBJ1-4, with D possibly TRBD1 on 6 matching bases. The CDR3 length is 15 residues. Trimming removed 6 bases from V and 8 bases from J, with 19 bases in between. Germline CDR1 and CDR2: LNHDA and SQIVND (reference sequence). The CDR3 DNA follows: TGTGCCAGTAGGACGGACGGCGGACAGCGAGAAAAACTGTTTTTT. Encoded protein: CASRTDGGQREKLFF. The full variable domain, its missing parts supplied by reference TRBV19 and TRBJ1-4, is DGGITQSPKYLFRKEGQNVTLSCEQNLNHDAMYWYRQDPGQGLRLIYYSQIVNDFQKGDIAEGYSVSREKKESFPLTVTSAQKNPTAFYLCASRTDGGQREKLFFGSGTQLSVL.

This chain links TRBV19 with TRBJ2-3; no firm D call. Germline CDR1 reads LNHDA; CDR2 reads SQIVND (reference sequence). V gave up 5 bases and J gave up 0 bases, with 9 bases separating them. The CDR3 consists of 14 residues. The CDR3, as DNA: TGTGCCAGTAGTTGGAGAACTAGCACAGATACGCAGTATTTT. The encoded protein is CASSWRTSTDTQYF.

This clonotype was counted many times. The genes are TRBV11-2 and TRBJ2-6; the D gene could be TRBD1 or TRBD2 (5 bases each). The length of the CDR3 is 17 residues. The germline CDR1 and CDR2 sequences are SGHAT and FQNNGV. Trimming left V 2 bases short and J 0 bases short, with 11 bases between. The CDR3 DNA reads TGTGCCAGCAGCTTATGGGGGAGAAGCTCTGGGGCCAACGTCCTGACTTTC. This sequence encodes CASSLWGRSSGANVLTF.

This clonotype was seen a handful of times. The genes are TRBV5-5 and TRBJ2-1; 9 nucleotides line up with TRBD2. This CDR3 is 15 amino acids long. Germline-derived CDR1 and CDR2 are SGHKS and YYEKEE (reference sequence). Trimming removed 1 base from V and 4 bases from J; junction bases left unmatched: 3. The CDR3 bases are TGTGCCAGCAGCTTGCTAGCGGGGACTTACAATGAGCAGTTCTTC. It translates to CASSLLAGTYNEQFF.

This clonotype appeared many times. The rearrangement uses TRBV6-1 and TRBJ2-7; D is uncertain. The CDR3 consists of 13 residues. The V and J ends lost 4 bases and 4 bases respectively, with 11 bases between them. The germline CDR1 and CDR2 sequences are MNHNS and SASEGT. CDR3 DNA sequence: TGTGCCAGCAGTGGGACGTTGGGTTACGAGCAGTACTTC. Residues: CASSGTLGYEQYF.

Comment on this clonotype: A much larger clone is a single base away; this may be a read error. The V call is TRBV27, the J call TRBJ1-2; TRBD1 is a possible D gene (6 bases). Germline CDR1 and CDR2: MNHEY and SMNVEV (reference sequence). Trimming removed 6 bases at V and 3 bases at J, with 17 bases between. This CDR3 region has 15 residues. CDR3 sequence reads: CASRFAGGIDYGYTF. The CDR3 nucleotides are TGTGCCAGCAGGTTTGCCGGGGGCATCGACTATGGCTACACCTTC.

On this clonotype: A read error may explain this, as a much larger clone is one base away. The V gene is TRBV7-3, the J gene TRBJ2-7; a weak D match, TRBD1 (6 bases). This CDR3 comprises 14 residues. The germline CDR1 and CDR2 sequences are SGHTA and FQGTGA. Trimming stripped 1 base from V and 5 bases from J, with 12 bases between. The CDR3 reads CASSLMGPGDEQYF. The CDR3 DNA is TGTGCCAGCAGCTTAATGGGGCCAGGGGACGAGCAGTACTTC.